One sample yielded the 11 T cell receptor beta chains listed below, sequenced in a study of shared T cell receptors in the human thymus. The table came from immunoSEQ multiplex PCR; TCRdb's copy has only in-frame clones and leaves some out. The sample records more than 550,000 clones, 80% to 90% being singletons. The sample was also linked to a second study, of human thymus T cells.

Sequencing was done on a sample of thymocytes. The receptors come from a girl under three years old with a congenital heart defect.

This chain connects TRBV2 to TRBJ2-1, with TRBD1 identical over 11 bases. With V trimmed by 9 bases and J by 5 bases, 15 bases remained unmatched. The CDR3 is made up of 17 amino acids. Germline V gene sequence: CDR1 SNHLY, CDR2 FYNNEI. In DNA, the CDR3 is TGTGCCAGAGAAGTGTCACTCCCGGACAGGGGGCACAATGAGCAGTTCTTC. It is translated as CAREVSLPDRGHNEQFF.

The V gene is TRBV11-2, the J gene TRBJ1-5; 9 bases match TRBD1. The CDR3 sequence is 17 residues long. J gave up 5 bases and V 1 base, and 9 bases lay outside the gene matches. CDR1 is SGHAT and CDR2 is FQNNGV in the germline V gene. CDR3 sequence reads: CASSLAPGTGKDQPQHF. CDR3 nucleotide sequence: TGTGCCAGCAGCTTAGCCCCAGGGACAGGGAAAGATCAGCCCCAGCATTTT.

The V and J genes are TRBV18 and TRBJ1-1; TRBD1 agrees at 7 bases. CDR3 length: 13 residues. The ends lost 8 bases at V and 4 bases at J; junction bases unmatched: 7. Germline CDR1 and CDR2: KGHSH and LQKENI. The CDR3 protein is CASNRGGPTEAFF. In nucleotides, the CDR3 is TGTGCCAGCAACAGGGGAGGCCCCACTGAAGCTTTCTTT.

The V gene is TRBV10-3, the J gene TRBJ2-3; TRBD2 aligns across 7 bases. The CDR3 sequence is 16 residues long. Germline CDR1 reads ENHRY; CDR2 reads SYGVKD. Unmatched junction bases numbered 9, after V lost 6 bases and J lost 0 bases. The chain's CDR3 is CAISPVTSSSTDTQYF. For the CDR3, the DNA is TGTGCCATCAGCCCCGTGACTAGCTCTAGCACAGATACGCAGTATTTT.

The rearrangement links TRBV4-3 to TRBJ2-7; 7 bases align to TRBD2. The CDR3 length is 16 residues. J lost 0 bases, V lost 1 base, and 6 bases had no gene match. Germline lookup yields CDR1 LGHNA and CDR2 YSLEER. CDR3 sequence reads: CASSQGGRDSSYEQYF. In nucleotides, the CDR3 is TGCGCCAGCAGCCAAGGGGGGAGGGATAGCTCCTACGAGCAGTACTTC.

The count of this clone is one. V usage is TRBV27 and J usage is TRBJ2-1, with 10 bases matching TRBD1. The CDR3 length is 14 residues. V gave up 6 bases and J gave up 5 bases; unmatched junction bases: 4. Germline CDR1 reads MNHEY; CDR2 reads SMNVEV (reference sequence). The CDR3 nucleotides are TGTGCCAGCAGCGAGACAGGGGGCAACAATGAGCAGTTCTTC. Protein sequence: CASSETGGNNEQFF.

The rearrangement links TRBV5-6 to TRBJ2-7, with a tentative D call TRBD2 (5 bases). V was cut by 4 bases and J by 3 bases, with 20 bases left in between. The CDR3 spans 16 residues. The germline CDR1 and CDR2 sequences are SGHDT and YYEEEE. Here the CDR3 reads CASSLSGPVPFYEQYF. In DNA, the CDR3 is TGTGCCAGCAGCCTAAGCGGCCCCGTCCCGTTCTACGAGCAGTACTTC.

This chain joins TRBV19 and TRBJ1-5; D call uncertain. Germline V gene sequence: CDR1 LNHDA, CDR2 SQIVND (reference sequence). The CDR3 is made up of 14 amino acids. V shed 3 bases and J shed 5 bases, with 11 bases lying between them. The CDR3 region is CASSIGSRDQPQHF. The CDR3, as DNA: TGTGCCAGTAGTATTGGCAGTCGGGATCAGCCCCAGCATTTT.

In nucleotides, the CDR3 is TGCGCCAGCAGCTTGCAGGGGGCGATAGTCTACGAGCAGTACTTC. Amino acid sequence: CASSLQGAIVYEQYF. The chain joins TRBV5-1 to TRBJ2-7; the match to TRBD1 covers 8 bases. This CDR3 has 15 amino acids. V lost 1 base and J lost 3; bases outside the gene matches: 6. From germline, CDR1 is SGHRS and CDR2 YFSETQ.

The chain has TRBV28 and TRBJ1-6; tentative D call: TRBD1 (6 bases). The V end lost 6 bases, the J end lost 0 bases, and 18 bases lay between the germline ends. The V gene's germline CDR1 is MDHEN and CDR2 SYDVKM. There are 18 residues in the CDR3. Here the CDR3 reads CASRHRQDNLSYNSPLHF. In nucleotides, the CDR3 is TGTGCCAGCAGACATAGACAGGATAACCTCTCCTATAATTCACCCCTCCACTTT.

The gene calls are TRBV4-1 and TRBJ2-3; 12 bases fit TRBD1. After removal of 3 bases from V and 6 bases from J, the junction contained 13 bases not matched to a gene. The CDR3 contains 18 residues. Germline assignment: CDR1 MGHRA and CDR2 YSYEKL. This chain's CDR3 is CASSHATGTGGAGDTQYF. CDR3 bases: TGCGCCAGCAGCCATGCAACCGGGACAGGGGGCGCAGGGGATACGCAGTATTTT.